The rows below give T cell receptor beta chains drawn from one sample of a study of T cell responses to AZD1222 COVID-19 vaccine. Assay used: immunoSEQ multiplex PCR; TCRdb lists only in-frame clones, some missing. The data show over 150,000 clones, approximately 87% seen once. The specimen comprised peripheral blood, sampled on day 0 of MenACWY control vaccination. These receptors originate from an adult in good health. CDR3s include the opening cysteine and the closing phenylalanine or tryptophan. The D gene is left open where the match is weak. Clone size is stated in some rows and not others, as once, few, many or a class when expanded.

V gene	clone size	D gene	J gene	CDR3 DNA	CDR3 protein
TRBV6-5	.	TRBD1	TRBJ1-1	TGTGCCAGCTTGAGGCGGGAGGGGGCAAACACTGAAGCTTTCTTT	CASLRREGANTEAFF
TRBV11-2	.	.	TRBJ1-6	TGTGCCAGCAGTCCTTGGTCCTATAATTCACCCCTCCACTTT	CASSPWSYNSPLHF
TRBV27	.	.	TRBJ1-2	TGTGCCAGCACCGGTGGGGGGGCGCGGGGCTACACCTTC	CASTGGGARGYTF
TRBV24-1	.	.	TRBJ2-3	TGTGCCACCAGTGATTTCAGGGGGGAAGATACGCAGTATTTT	CATSDFRGEDTQYF
TRBV18	few	.	TRBJ1-1	TGTGCCAGCTCACCACAGCAGGTCGATGAAGCTTTCTTT	CASSPQQVDEAFF
TRBV4-1	.	.	TRBJ1-1	TGCGCCAGCAGCCAAGGATTCGCCGGGGTCGCCATGAACACTGAAGCTTTCTTT	CASSQGFAGVAMNTEAFF
TRBV19	.	.	TRBJ1-2	TGTGCCAGTAGTATTGGCTATGGGGGTGGCTACACCTTC	CASSIGYGGGYTF
TRBV18	.	.	TRBJ2-1	TGTGCCAGCTCACCAATGATTGACAATGAGCAGTTCTTC	CASSPMIDNEQFF
TRBV19	.	.	TRBJ2-1	TGTGCCAGTAGTTCGTGGGGGAATGAGCAGTTCTTC	CASSSWGNEQFF
TRBV10-3	.	.	TRBJ2-1	TGTGCCATCAGTGAGGGCTCAGGGTGGGGTACCAATGAGCAGTTCTTC	CAISEGSGWGTNEQFF
TRBV18	.	.	TRBJ1-1	TGTGCCAGCTCACCGGGTTTAGGACTCGACACTGAAGCTTTCTTT	CASSPGLGLDTEAFF
TRBV6-1	.	.	TRBJ1-1	TGTGCCAGCAGTGAGGGGATAGGTGGCACTGAAGCTTTCTTT	CASSEGIGGTEAFF
TRBV10-3	.	TRBD1	TRBJ1-2	TGTGCCACGGGGGACAGCTTTGACTATGGCTACACCTTC	CATGDSFDYGYTF
TRBV18	.	TRBD2	TRBJ2-1	TGTGCCAGCTCACCGACTAGCGGACGTTTCAATGAGCAGTTCTTC	CASSPTSGRFNEQFF
TRBV29-1	once	.	TRBJ1-2	TGCAGCGTTGATGACCCTAACTATGGCTACACCTTC	CSVDDPNYGYTF
TRBV7-2	once	.	TRBJ2-1	TGTGCCAGCAGCTTTCGGTTAAATGAGCAGTTCTTC	CASSFRLNEQFF
TRBV6-5	few	TRBD1	TRBJ2-1	TGTGCCAGCAGTTACCAAGGACAGGGAGGAAATGAGCAGTTCTTC	CASSYQGQGGNEQFF
TRBV5-1	.	.	TRBJ1-4	TGCGCCAGCAGATTGACCGCGACAGGCGCTGGGGCTAATGAAAAACTGTTTTTT	CASRLTATGAGANEKLFF
TRBV19	.	.	TRBJ2-7	TGTGCCAGTAGTCCGAACTCCTACGAGCAGTACTTC	CASSPNSYEQYF
TRBV5-1	.	TRBD1	TRBJ1-1	TGCGCCTGCCAGGGGGGCCCCGGGACTGAAGCTTTCTTT	CACQGGPGTEAFF
TRBV5-4	.	.	TRBJ1-6	TGTGCCAGCAGGGACCGGGCTTTAAATTCACCCCTCCACTTT	CASRDRALNSPLHF
TRBV2	.	.	TRBJ1-3	TGTGCCAGCAGTGTAGGGGGGGCTGGAAACACCATATATTTT	CASSVGGAGNTIYF
TRBV5-4	.	.	TRBJ2-3	TGTGCCAGCAGCTTGGAGGGTCGTACCACAGATACGCAGTATTTT	CASSLEGRTTDTQYF
TRBV19	.	.	TRBJ2-5	TGTGCCAGTAGTATAGGGCGAAGCGGGGAGACCCAGTACTTC	CASSIGRSGETQYF
TRBV7-9	.	.	TRBJ2-5	TGTGCCAGCAGCCCGTATCAGCAGACCCAGTACTTC	CASSPYQQTQYF
TRBV5-1	once	.	TRBJ1-1	TGCGCCAGCAGCTTGGCGAGGGTGGAAGACCGTTGGGGAACTGAAGCTTTCTTT	CASSLARVEDRWGTEAFF
TRBV27	.	TRBD2	TRBJ2-1	TGTGCCAGCAGTTGGGGGGGAGACTCCTACAATGAGCAGTTCTTC	CASSWGGDSYNEQFF
TRBV2	.	TRBD1	TRBJ1-2	TGTGCCAGTCCCGGGACAGACACTAACTATGGCTACACCTTC	CASPGTDTNYGYTF
TRBV19	once	TRBD1	TRBJ2-7	TGTGCCAGTAGCCCGGGACAGGGGGCTTCTTTCGAGCAGTACTTC	CASSPGQGASFEQYF
TRBV7-2	.	.	TRBJ2-1	TGTGCCAGCAGCCTCCTTCAGGGAACCAATGAGCAGTTCTTC	CASSLLQGTNEQFF
TRBV11-2	.	.	TRBJ1-6	TGTGCCAGCAGCTCCCGAAATAATTCACCCCTCCACTTT	CASSSRNNSPLHF
TRBV18	.	.	TRBJ2-6	TGTGCCAGCTCACCACTTTCGGGATCCTCTGGGGCCAACGTCCTGACTTTC	CASSPLSGSSGANVLTF
TRBV3-1/TRBV3-2	.	.	TRBJ1-2	TGTGCCAGCAGCCAGAGCGAGCGCGGGAACTATGGCTACACCTTC	CASSQSERGNYGYTF